One sample yielded the 21 T cell receptor beta chains listed below, sequenced in a study of blood T cell repertoires in COVID-19. Assay: immunoSEQ multiplex PCR; the TCRdb copy retains only in-frame clones and omits some. The sample records about 210,000 clones, about four fifths being singletons. Material: peripheral blood. The receptors were sampled from a man between 60 and 75 years old with acute or convalescent COVID-19.

A remark on this clone: A read error may account for a junction end that differs from germline. The chain's CDR3 is CASREGAGPEKLFF. CDR3 DNA: TGTGCCAGCAGGGAAGGCGCAGGGCCTGAAAAACTGTTTTTT. This chain connects TRBV6-1 to TRBJ1-4; TRBD1 is a possible D gene (5 bases). The CDR3 contains 14 residues. Per germline, CDR1 MNHNS and CDR2 SASEGT.

Note on this clone: Compared with germline, one end of the junction differs, possibly owing to a read error. This chain joins TRBV27 and TRBJ2-1; D is ambiguous. Germline CDR1 MNHEY, CDR2 SMNVEV (reference sequence). This CDR3 is built from 16 residues. The CDR3 sequence is CVSRPPWRPSRNEQFF. CDR3 DNA: TGTGTCAGCAGACCTCCTTGGCGGCCCTCCCGCAATGAGCAGTTCTTC.

The rearrangement joins TRBV7-9 to TRBJ1-5; 8 positions agree with TRBD1. The CDR3 spans 13 residues. After removal of 5 bases from V and 6 bases from J, the junction contained 3 bases not matched to a gene. Germline V gives CDR1 SEHNR, CDR2 FQNEAQ (reference sequence). The DNA for the CDR3 is TGTGCCAGCAGCCTGACAGGGGCTCAGCCCCAGCATTTT. It codes for CASSLTGAQPQHF.

V usage is TRBV19 and J usage is TRBJ2-1; D ambiguous. The CDR3 has 15 amino acids. Trimming pared 6 bases from V and 7 bases from J, leaving 19 bases between. Per germline, CDR1 LNHDA and CDR2 SQIVND (reference sequence). CDR3 region: CASSRTTPSKNEQFF. As DNA, the CDR3 is TGTGCCAGTAGCCGAACGACTCCTTCCAAAAATGAGCAGTTCTTC.

This chain joins TRBV19 and TRBJ1-1; D gene unclear. The CDR3 sequence is 14 residues long. The germline CDR1 and CDR2 sequences are LNHDA and SQIVND (reference sequence). Trimming shortened V by 5 bases and J by 6 bases, and 16 bases separated the two germline ends. CDR3 loop: CASSREELIAEAFF. The CDR3 DNA reads TGTGCCAGTAGTCGGGAGGAGCTGATCGCTGAAGCTTTCTTT.

The CDR3 loop is CASSLAIRSEDTGELFF. As DNA, the CDR3 is TGCGCCAGCAGCTTGGCCATAAGAAGCGAAGACACCGGGGAGCTGTTTTTT. This chain connects TRBV5-1 to TRBJ2-2; no clear D. The germline V gene encodes CDR1 SGHRS and CDR2 YFSETQ. V was pared by 0 bases and J by 3 bases, with 15 bases between. The CDR3 consists of 17 residues.

The chain links TRBV2 to TRBJ2-2; tentative D call: TRBD2 (5 bases). The CDR3 contains 13 residues. Trimming removed 5 bases from V and 6 bases from J, with 10 bases in between. Per germline, CDR1 SNHLY and CDR2 FYNNEI. The DNA for the CDR3 is TGTGCCAGCAGTCCGGACTTTGCCGGGGAGCTGTTTTTT. It translates to CASSPDFAGELFF.

The chain combines TRBV7-2 with TRBJ2-5, with TRBD2 matching 12 bases. The V gene end was trimmed by 8 bases and the J gene end by 5 bases; junction bases not matched to a gene: 9. The CDR3 loop spans 15 amino acids. In germline, CDR1 is SGHTA, CDR2 FQGNSA. CDR3 region: CASSPSGGARETQYF. CDR3 DNA sequence: TGTGCCAGCTCCCCTAGCGGGGGGGCCCGTGAGACCCAGTACTTC. Combining the CDR3 with reference TRBV7-2 and TRBJ2-5 gives the whole variable domain GAGVSQSPSNKVTEKGKDVELRCDPISGHTALYWYRQSLGQGLEFLIYFQGNSAPDKSGLPSDRFSAERTGGSVSTLTIQRTQQEDSAVYLCASSPSGGARETQYFGPGTRLLVL.

The CDR3 protein is CAWSGGRAWDEQFF. The CDR3 DNA is TGTGCCTGGAGTGGCGGGAGGGCCTGGGATGAGCAGTTCTTC. The V and J genes are TRBV30 and TRBJ2-1; TRBD2 agrees at 9 bases. The CDR3 runs to 14 residues. In germline, CDR1 is GTSNPN, CDR2 SVGIG (reference sequence). V lost 1 base to trimming and J lost 8 bases; unmatched junction nucleotides: 6.

This clone was counted between two and nine times. The V and J genes are TRBV11-1 and TRBJ1-1; 7 bases fit TRBD1. Germline values: CDR1 SGHAT, CDR2 FQDESV (reference sequence). This CDR3 has 13 residues. V lost 6 bases and J lost 5; bases outside the gene matches: 6. This CDR3 reads CASRLTGWTEAFF. For the CDR3, the DNA is TGTGCCAGCAGACTGACAGGGTGGACTGAAGCTTTCTTT.

This sequence joins TRBV24-1 and TRBJ1-5, with 7 bases that match TRBD1. V trimming: 4 bases; J trimming: 7 bases; junction bases outside the gene matches: 15. This CDR3 has 17 amino acids. Germline loops: CDR1 KGHDR, CDR2 SFDVKD. CDR3 in DNA: TGTGCCACCAGTGAAGGCGGACAGGCCCTACTAGGCCAGCCCCAGCATTTT. The encoded protein is CATSEGGQALLGQPQHF.

This clone was picked up a small number of times. This chain uses TRBV6-2 or TRBV6-3 with TRBJ1-2; the D is unclear. This CDR3 contains 15 residues. Trimming stripped 4 bases from V and 0 bases from J, with 12 bases between. The V gene's germline CDR1 is MNHEY and CDR2 SVGEGT. The chain's CDR3 is CASSSYSTANYGYTF. The DNA for the CDR3 is TGTGCCAGCAGTTCATACAGCACCGCTAACTATGGCTACACCTTC.

The CDR3 protein is CASSVTSGSFYEQYF. The DNA for the CDR3 is TGTGCCAGCAGCGTGACTAGCGGGAGTTTTTACGAGCAGTACTTC. The chain recombines TRBV9 with TRBJ2-7; 12 bases agree with TRBD2. The V gene's germline CDR1 is SGDLS and CDR2 YYNGEE. With 2 bases clipped from V and 4 bases from J, the junction kept 4 bases outside the gene matches. CDR3 length: 15 amino acids. The full variable domain, with the rest looked up from reference TRBV9 and TRBJ2-7, is DSGVTQTPKHLITATGQRVTLRCSPRSGDLSVYWYQQSLDQGLQFLIQYYNGEERAKGNILERFSAQQFPDLHSELNLSSLELGDSALYFCASSVTSGSFYEQYFGPGTRLTVT.

The chain joins TRBV30 to TRBJ2-7; a possible D gene is TRBD1 (5 bases). Germline-derived CDR1 and CDR2 are GTSNPN and SVGIG (reference sequence). The V end was cut by 4 bases, the J end by 0 bases, with 16 bases between. CDR3 size: 15 residues. CDR3 nucleotide sequence: TGTGCCTGGATCAAAGGGGCAGCCAGCTCCTACGAGCAGTACTTC. It yields the protein CAWIKGAASSYEQYF.

The rearrangement uses TRBV10-3 and TRBJ2-7, with D perhaps matching TRBD1 (8 bases). Per germline, CDR1 ENHRY and CDR2 SYGVKD. Deletions cut 8 bases from V and 6 bases from J, with 20 bases between. The CDR3 runs 14 residues. CDR3 in DNA: TGTGCCATCCTAGGCACAGGGGGGGAAGGCGAGCAGTACTTC. It encodes CAILGTGGEGEQYF.

This clone was recorded only once. At the DNA level, this CDR3 is encoded by other sequences in the same sample as well. The V gene is TRBV4-3, the J gene TRBJ2-1; tentative D call: TRBD2 (5 bases). V was clipped by 0 bases and J by 4 bases, with 7 bases between them. CDR3 size: 14 residues. CDR1 and CDR2 from the germline V gene are LGHNA and YSLEER. The CDR3 protein is CASSQDRGYNEQFF. CDR3 coding DNA: TGCGCCAGCAGCCAAGATCGGGGATACAATGAGCAGTTCTTC.

The V gene is TRBV9, the J gene TRBJ2-3; D perhaps matches TRBD2 (6 bases). Trimming removed 2 bases at V and 2 bases at J, with 21 bases between. Looked up from germline, CDR1 is SGDLS and CDR2 is YYNGEE. This CDR3 region has 18 residues. This chain's CDR3 is CASSVSPNGGSTTDTQYF. As DNA, the CDR3 is TGTGCCAGCAGCGTCAGTCCCAATGGGGGGTCTACCACAGATACGCAGTATTTT.

This clone was counted once. The V and J genes are TRBV20-1 and TRBJ2-1; a possible D gene is TRBD2 (5 bases). Trimming took 3 bases from V and 3 from J, leaving 9 bases between them. The germline gives CDR1 DFQATT, CDR2 SNEGSKA (reference sequence). The CDR3 totals 13 residues. In DNA form, the CDR3 reads TGCAGTGCTAGTGCCGGGATCTACAATGAGCAGTTCTTC. Translation: CSASAGIYNEQFF.

The sample holds one count of this clone. The V call is TRBV4-2, the J call TRBJ2-1, with TRBD2 matching 12 bases. The ends lost 6 bases at V and 5 bases at J; junction bases unmatched: 5. The CDR3 runs to 15 residues. Germline V lookup: CDR1 LGHNA, CDR2 YNFKEQ. The CDR3 region is CASSPLAGGDNEQFF. The CDR3 coding sequence is TGTGCCAGCAGTCCTCTAGCGGGGGGGGACAATGAGCAGTTCTTC.

This chain links TRBV6-5 with TRBJ2-7, with 10 bases identical to TRBD2. Germline V gene sequence: CDR1 MNHEY, CDR2 SVGAGI. This CDR3 region has 13 residues. The J segment lost 10 bases and the V segment lost 8 bases, leaving 11 bases of the junction unmatched. The CDR3 is CASWASGRSLQYF. The CDR3 DNA is TGTGCCAGCTGGGCTAGCGGGAGATCGTTACAGTACTTC.

This clone was detected only once. At one of its ends the junction is not consistent with the germline gene, which may arise from a read error. The gene calls are TRBV4-2 and TRBJ1-2; TRBD1 matches at 9 bases. Germline CDR1 is LGHNA and CDR2 is YNFKEQ. The CDR3 is 13 residues long. The CDR3 DNA reads TGTGCCAGCAGCCAACCGGGACAGGGATCTCCCTTCTTC. Translating it yields CASSQPGQGSPFF.